The 11 T cell receptor beta chains given below trace back to one sample, sequenced in a study of blood T cell repertoires in COVID-19. Using immunoSEQ multiplex PCR, the repertoire was profiled, and TCRdb retains in-frame clones only, with some absent. The sample shows approximately 150,000 clones, 80% to 90% of them seen only once. Input material: peripheral blood. Source of these receptors: a man aged 45-65 years who had recovered from COVID-19.

This chain joins TRBV14 and TRBJ2-7, with unresolved D. The V end was cut by 3 bases, the J end by 8 bases, with 17 bases between. In germline, CDR1 is SGHDN, CDR2 FVKESK. The CDR3 extends over 14 amino acids. In nucleotides, the CDR3 is TGTGCCAGCAGCCAGAGACTGACCCCTCTGCAGCAGTACTTC. This translates into CASSQRLTPLQQYF.

This clone was observed once. The V and J genes are TRBV4-3 and TRBJ2-7, with 7 positions matching TRBD2. CDR1 LGHNA and CDR2 YSLEER come from the germline V gene. J was trimmed by 6 bases and V by 1 base; bases with no gene match: 3. The CDR3 consists of 13 residues. The CDR3 spells CASSQGGGREQYF. CDR3 DNA: TGCGCCAGCAGCCAAGGGGGAGGGCGCGAGCAGTACTTC.

The rearrangement uses TRBV7-9 and TRBJ2-1; 12 bases match TRBD1. The CDR3 is 20 amino acids. The germline gives CDR1 SEHNR, CDR2 FQNEAQ (reference sequence). After removal of 6 bases from V and 0 bases from J, the junction contained 15 bases not matched to a gene. DNA for the CDR3: TGTGCCAGCAGTAGGACCGGGACAGGGGGCTTTGGGAGCTCCTACAATGAGCAGTTCTTC. The encoded protein is CASSRTGTGGFGSSYNEQFF.

This chain joins TRBV5-1 and TRBJ2-2; D might be TRBD2 (6 bases). The germline V gene encodes CDR1 SGHRS and CDR2 YFSETQ. The CDR3 contains 14 residues. The V and J ends lost 2 bases and 6 bases respectively, with 11 bases between them. The CDR3 sequence: CASSLEAGAGELFF. The CDR3 DNA is TGCGCCAGCAGCTTAGAAGCGGGCGCCGGGGAGCTGTTTTTT.

CDR3 sequence (DNA): TGTGCCAGCAGTCCTGGGGGGTCGGGCAATCAGCCCCAGCATTTT. Protein product: CASSPGGSGNQPQHF. The rearrangement links TRBV6-5 to TRBJ1-5; D possibly corresponds to TRBD1 (5 bases). Trimming left V 5 bases short and J 2 bases short, with 13 bases between. The CDR3 is 15 residues long. The germline CDR1 and CDR2 sequences are MNHEY and SVGAGI.

This chain connects TRBV4-3 to TRBJ1-3; D is ambiguous. V was trimmed by 1 base and J by 0 bases, leaving 7 bases between them. Germline V lookup: CDR1 LGHNA, CDR2 YSLEER. The CDR3 has 15 amino acids. The CDR3 is CASSQVGISGNTIYF. In DNA, the CDR3 is TGCGCCAGCAGCCAAGTCGGGATCTCTGGAAACACCATATATTTT.

This clone was counted once. This sequence joins TRBV11-3 and TRBJ2-7; 14 bases align to TRBD2. Germline CDR1 SGHNT, CDR2 YENEEA. J gave up 4 bases and V 1 base, and 3 bases lay outside the gene matches. This CDR3 contains 16 residues. DNA for the CDR3: TGTGCCAGCAGCTTAGGAGGGACTAGCGGGGGTTACGAGCAGTACTTC. The encoded protein is CASSLGGTSGGYEQYF.

The chain employs TRBV19 and TRBJ2-1; 10 bases match TRBD1. Unmatched junction bases numbered 8, after V lost 7 bases and J lost 5 bases. Germline V gives CDR1 LNHDA, CDR2 SQIVND (reference sequence). CDR3 length: 15 amino acids. In DNA form, the CDR3 reads TGTGCCAGTACCGAACTCGGGACAGGGGACAATGAGCAGTTCTTC. It specifies CASTELGTGDNEQFF.

J is TRBJ2-3 and V is TRBV4-3, with 12 bases aligning to TRBD2. J gave up 6 bases and V 2 bases, and 3 bases lay outside the gene matches. The CDR3 contains 15 residues. Germline-derived CDR1 and CDR2 are LGHNA and YSLEER. CDR3 in amino acids: CASSQTSGGPDTQYF. Here the CDR3 DNA reads TGCGCCAGCAGCCAAACTAGCGGGGGGCCCGATACGCAGTATTTT.

This clone was counted a single time. DNA for the CDR3: TGTGCCAGCAGCTTAAGGGGAAACAGGGGGAATGAAAAACTGTTTTTT. Translated: CASSLRGNRGNEKLFF. This chain links TRBV7-8 with TRBJ1-4, with 8 positions matching TRBD1. The CDR3 spans 16 residues. With V trimmed by 2 bases and J by 5 bases, 7 bases remained unmatched. Germline V CDR1 and CDR2: SGHVS, FQNEAQ.

J is TRBJ2-7 and V is TRBV6-5; 7 bases are a match to TRBD2. Germline V gene data show CDR1 as MNHEY and CDR2 as SVGAGI. Trimming removed 2 bases from V and 6 bases from J; junction bases left unmatched: 7. The CDR3 has 14 residues. CDR3 residues: CASSYPGLPSEQYF. In nucleotides, the CDR3 is TGTGCCAGCAGTTACCCGGGACTACCTAGCGAGCAGTACTTC.